The 14 T cell receptor beta chains given below trace back to one sample, sequenced in a study of CD8 T cells in Susac syndrome. Random hexamers were used to reverse transcribe the RNA input (about 0.5 to 1 ug). From the immunoSEQ multiplex PCR reads, TCRdb called clonotypes with MiXCR, one entry per CDR3 protein. The sample lists about 140,000 distinct CDR3 sequences, 95% occurring once. The sample consisted of CD4+ T cells from PBMCs. The receptors derive from a human donor with Susac syndrome.

The chain carries TRBV6-6 and TRBJ2-5, with TRBD1 matching over 7 bases. J was trimmed by 5 bases and V by 7 bases; bases with no gene match: 10. CDR1 is MNHNY, CDR2 SVGAGI, per germline (reference sequence). The CDR3 covers 14 residues. Here the CDR3 reads CASTVKQGRETQYF. The DNA for the CDR3 is TGTGCCAGCACCGTCAAACAGGGGCGGGAGACCCAGTACTTC.

The chain joins TRBV27 to TRBJ2-1; a possible D gene is TRBD2 (5 bases). Germline lookup yields CDR1 MNHEY and CDR2 SMNVEV (reference sequence). The V end lost 2 bases, the J end lost 3 bases, and 11 bases lay between the germline ends. The CDR3 has 15 residues. As DNA, the CDR3 is TGTGCCAGCAGTTTACGTCTAGGACTCTACAATGAGCAGTTCTTC. This encodes CASSLRLGLYNEQFF.

V and J are TRBV6-5 and TRBJ1-1; the D gene is possibly TRBD1 (6 bases). The CDR3 consists of 12 residues. Per germline, CDR1 MNHEY and CDR2 SVGAGI. The ends were cut back, 4 bases at V and 8 bases at J, with 11 bases in the middle. CDR3 amino acids: CASSLRGGEAFF. In nucleotides, the CDR3 is TGTGCCAGCAGTTTAAGAGGGGGGGAAGCTTTCTTT.

This sequence joins TRBV7-3 and TRBJ2-1, with TRBD2 matching over 11 bases. In germline, CDR1 is SGHTA, CDR2 FQGTGA. V shed 5 bases and J 12 bases; nucleotides not matched to a gene: 12. This CDR3 region has 15 residues. The CDR3 loop is CASSPTSGSPAGQFF. The CDR3 DNA follows: TGTGCCAGCAGCCCTACTAGCGGGAGCCCGGCCGGGCAGTTCTTC.

This chain joins TRBV15 and TRBJ2-3, with 8 bases lining up with TRBD2. V lost 0 bases to trimming and J lost 4 bases; unmatched junction nucleotides: 6. Per the germline V gene, CDR1 is LNHNV and CDR2 is YYDKDF (reference sequence). This CDR3 has 16 amino acids. CDR3 nucleotide sequence: TGTGCCACCAGCAGAGATAGCGGGGCCGGTGCAGATACGCAGTATTTT. This translates into CATSRDSGAGADTQYF.

The chain links TRBV28 to TRBJ1-4, with D unresolved. The CDR3 consists of 14 residues. Germline CDR1 is MDHEN and CDR2 is SYDVKM. Trimming pared 3 bases from V and 8 bases from J, leaving 13 bases between. The CDR3 protein is CASSLGSVGEKLFF. CDR3 nucleotide sequence: TGTGCCAGCAGTTTGGGATCGGTGGGGGAAAAACTGTTTTTT.

The rearrangement links TRBV30 to TRBJ2-1; 11 bases are shared with TRBD2. V gave up 5 bases and J gave up 6 bases; unmatched junction bases: 6. There are 14 residues in the CDR3. Per germline, CDR1 GTSNPN and CDR2 SVGIG (reference sequence). DNA of the CDR3: TGTGCCTGGTCCGGGACTAGCGGTTTCAATGAGCAGTTCTTC. Translated, it gives CAWSGTSGFNEQFF.

This chain links TRBV12-3 or TRBV12-4 with TRBJ2-2; 7 bases match TRBD2. The V and J ends lost 6 bases and 7 bases, in that order; junction bases with no gene match: 14. The CDR3 runs to 16 residues. CDR3 in amino acids: CASRPSGGSVVGELFF. The CDR3 DNA sequence: TGTGCCAGCAGGCCCTCCGGCGGGAGTGTAGTCGGGGAGCTGTTTTTT.

The chain uses TRBV3-1 and TRBJ2-5; D could derive from TRBD1 or TRBD2 (5 bases each). V gave up 3 bases and J gave up 3 bases, with 8 bases separating them. The V gene's germline CDR1 is LGHDT and CDR2 YNNKEL (reference sequence). The CDR3 runs to 13 residues. CDR3: CASSQRGEETQYF. The CDR3 DNA sequence: TGTGCCAGCAGCCAGAGGGGAGAAGAGACCCAGTACTTC.

The chain is built from TRBV3-1 and TRBJ1-1, with TRBD1 as a possible D gene (6 bases). Trimming took off 4 bases at V and 1 base at J, with 19 bases between the two ends. Germline CDR1 and CDR2: LGHDT and YNNKEL (reference sequence). The CDR3 covers 17 residues. Written as DNA, the CDR3 is TGTGCCAGCAGCCGTGGGTCAAGGACGGACAGGAACACTGAAGCTTTCTTT. Translating it yields CASSRGSRTDRNTEAFF.

A remark on this clonotype: The germline gene is not matched at one end of the junction; a read error may be the cause. CDR3 DNA sequence: TGTGCCAGCAGCTCGACAGGGGGCAATCAGCCCCAGCATTTT. It specifies CASSSTGGNQPQHF. The chain carries TRBV5-1 and TRBJ1-5; 8 bases fit TRBD1. Per the germline V gene, CDR1 is SGHRS and CDR2 is YFSETQ. This CDR3 has 14 amino acids. Full variable domain (missing parts from reference TRBV5-1 and TRBJ1-5): KAGVTQTPRYLIKTRGQQVTLSCSPISGHRSVSWYQQTPGQGLQFLFEYFSETQRNKGNFPGRFSGRQFSNSRSEMNVSTLELGDSALYLCASSSTGGNQPQHFGDGTRLSIL.

The chain has TRBV29-1 and TRBJ2-7; tentatively, D is TRBD2 (5 bases). V lost 4 bases, J lost 6 bases, and 16 bases lay in between. CDR3 length equals 13 residues. The V gene's germline CDR1 is SQVTM and CDR2 ANQGSEA. CDR3 sequence reads: CSVGVRPGGEQYF. CDR3 sequence (DNA): TGCAGCGTTGGTGTGCGTCCTGGAGGCGAGCAGTACTTC.

The V gene is TRBV29-1, the J gene TRBJ1-2; TRBD1 aligns across 8 bases. Trimming took 2 bases from V and 7 from J; bases not matched to a gene: 9. This CDR3 region has 14 residues. The germline CDR1 and CDR2 sequences are SQVTM and ANQGSEA. The CDR3 here is CSVERGQGRSGYTF. As DNA, the CDR3 is TGCAGCGTTGAACGAGGACAGGGTCGTAGTGGCTACACCTTC.

The chain couples TRBV4-1 to TRBJ2-1; TRBD1 matches at 7 bases. V shed 6 bases, J shed 9 bases, and the junction held 8 bases outside the gene matches. Per germline, CDR1 MGHRA and CDR2 YSYEKL. This CDR3 contains 13 residues. CDR3 DNA sequence: TGCGCCAGCAGTCAGACAGGGCTGGGTGAGCAGTTCTTC. This translates into CASSQTGLGEQFF.